The next 30 T cell receptor beta chains were all read from a single sample in a study of T cell changes during pregnancy in multiple sclerosis. This table comes from immunoSEQ multiplex PCR, and its TCRdb copy is limited to in-frame clones, with some not included. The sample holds some 60,000 clones, about 91% seen once. Sequencing was performed on peripheral blood, taken after pregnancy. The receptors derive from a female donor in good health, enrolled as a control in a pregnancy study.

The rearrangement links TRBV7-9 to TRBJ1-2, with 9 nucleotides matching TRBD1. Trimming at V came to 2 bases and at J to 8 bases, leaving 9 bases not matched to a gene. There are 15 residues in the CDR3. The germline gives CDR1 SEHNR, CDR2 FQNEAQ (reference sequence). CDR3 sequence (DNA): TGTGCCAGCAGCTTAATGGGGGACAGGGCGGAAGGCTACACCTTC. Protein sequence: CASSLMGDRAEGYTF.

V usage is TRBV4-2 and J usage is TRBJ2-1; TRBD2 might be the D (7 bases). Trimming pared 0 bases from V and 6 bases from J, leaving 12 bases between. The CDR3 consists of 15 residues. Looked up from germline, CDR1 is LGHNA and CDR2 is YNFKEQ. The CDR3 reads CASSQEGGAGNEQFF. DNA for the CDR3: TGTGCCAGCAGCCAAGAGGGGGGGGCTGGCAATGAGCAGTTCTTC.

The V gene is TRBV6-6, the J gene TRBJ1-2; possible D gene TRBD1, 6 bases. Germline assignment: CDR1 MNHNY and CDR2 SVGAGI (reference sequence). The CDR3 sequence is 14 residues long. V was shortened by 2 bases and J by 6 bases, with 13 bases between the two germline ends. Here the CDR3 DNA reads TGTGCCAGCAGTTACGGGACACCACCTGATGGCTACACCTTC. This codes for CASSYGTPPDGYTF.

J is TRBJ1-1 and V is TRBV18, with D possibly matching TRBD1 (5 bases). The CDR3 sequence is 17 residues long. Germline CDR1 KGHSH, CDR2 LQKENI. Trimming stripped 6 bases from V and 2 bases from J, with 22 bases between. In nucleotides, the CDR3 is TGTGCCAGCTCGCGGGACGGGGGTATGGGGAGAAACACTGAAGCTTTCTTT. This codes for CASSRDGGMGRNTEAFF.

This rearrangement joins TRBV27 to TRBJ2-1, with TRBD2 matching 7 bases. CDR1 and CDR2 (germline): MNHEY, SMNVEV (reference sequence). The CDR3 runs to 16 residues. Trimming cost V 4 bases and J 3 bases; bases outside gene matches: 9. The CDR3 nucleotides read TGTGCCAGCAGTTCGGGGAGACTAGCTGGCTACAATGAGCAGTTCTTC. This gives the protein CASSSGRLAGYNEQFF.

The genes are TRBV29-1 and TRBJ1-5; no firm D call. The germline V gene has CDR1 SQVTM and CDR2 ANQGSEA. Trimming pared 1 base from V and 5 bases from J, leaving 9 bases between. The length of the CDR3 is 13 residues. The CDR3 nucleotides read TGCAGCGTTGAAGTCCCCGGGGATCAGCCCCAGCATTTT. Protein sequence: CSVEVPGDQPQHF.

CDR3: CAILSSGNTIYF. Here the CDR3 DNA reads TGTGCCATCCTGAGCTCTGGAAACACCATATATTTT. The chain recombines TRBV10-3 with TRBJ1-3, with D hard to call. CDR1 ENHRY and CDR2 SYGVKD come from the germline V gene. The CDR3 is made up of 12 amino acids. Trimming took 8 bases from V and 0 from J, leaving 5 bases between them.

The rearrangement uses TRBV7-2 and TRBJ2-5; 9 bases agree with TRBD2. The ends lost 6 bases at V and 0 bases at J; junction bases unmatched: 11. This CDR3 region has 17 residues. Per germline, CDR1 SGHTA and CDR2 FQGNSA. CDR3 region: CASSFWGGGEDQETQYF. The CDR3 nucleotides are TGTGCCAGCAGTTTCTGGGGCGGGGGGGAGGACCAAGAGACCCAGTACTTC.

With regard to this clone: Different DNA sequences within this sample yield the same CDR3. The chain joins TRBV7-3 to TRBJ1-1, with D perhaps matching TRBD1 (5 bases). The germline V and J ends were trimmed by 2 bases and 1 base, with 5 bases remaining between them. In germline, CDR1 is SGHTA, CDR2 FQGTGA. The CDR3 totals 13 residues. CDR3 coding DNA: TGTGCCAGCAGCTTAGACAGGAACACTGAAGCTTTCTTT. It is translated as CASSLDRNTEAFF.

The chain combines TRBV28 with TRBJ2-5; 8 nucleotides align to TRBD2. The CDR3 consists of 13 residues. The junction had 6 bases not matched to a gene; V was cut back by 5 bases and J by 7 bases. From germline, CDR1 is MDHEN and CDR2 SYDVKM. CDR3 region: CASSPGTRGTQYF. The CDR3 region has the DNA TGTGCCAGCAGTCCCGGGACTAGGGGGACCCAGTACTTC. The full variable domain, with the rest looked up from reference TRBV28 and TRBJ2-5, is DVKVTQSSRYLVKRTGEKVFLECVQDMDHENMFWYRQDPGLGLRLIYFSYDVKMKEKGDIPEGYSVSREKKERFSLILESASTNQTSMYLCASSPGTRGTQYFGPGTRLLVL.

CDR3 nucleotides: TGTGCCTGGAGTGTCCGACTAGCGGGAGCCAATGAGCAGTTCTTC. Translating it yields CAWSVRLAGANEQFF. The chain has TRBV30 and TRBJ2-1, with 12 bases fitting TRBD2. Germline trimming cut 0 bases from V and 6 bases from J; bases unmatched to any gene: 3. This CDR3 is 15 amino acids long. Germline CDR1 reads GTSNPN; CDR2 reads SVGIG (reference sequence).

The rearrangement links TRBV28 to TRBJ1-4; TRBD1 aligns across 8 bases. V gave up 5 bases and J gave up 2 bases; unmatched junction bases: 7. Germline V CDR1 and CDR2: MDHEN, SYDVKM. This CDR3 is built from 16 residues. CDR3 protein: CASSGRQGNTNEKLFF. The CDR3 nucleotides read TGTGCCAGCAGTGGGCGACAGGGGAACACTAATGAAAAACTGTTTTTT.

The V call is TRBV27, the J call TRBJ2-3; D is perhaps TRBD2 (7 bases). CDR1 and CDR2 from the germline V gene are MNHEY and SMNVEV (reference sequence). The CDR3 extends over 18 amino acids. The V end was cut by 1 base, the J end by 5 bases, with 22 bases between. The CDR3 here is CASSLLAGEGVLGDTQYF. The DNA for the CDR3 is TGTGCCAGCAGTTTATTGGCGGGAGAGGGGGTTTTAGGAGATACGCAGTATTTT.

CDR3 sequence (DNA): TGCGCCAGCAGGGGAGGGGGACTGGGAAACACCATATATTTT. Its protein product is CASRGGGLGNTIYF. The rearrangement joins TRBV4-3 to TRBJ1-3, with a possible D match to TRBD1 (6 bases). Germline CDR1 LGHNA, CDR2 YSLEER. This CDR3 is built from 14 residues. V lost 6 bases, J lost 4 bases, and 13 bases lay in between.

The J gene is TRBJ2-3, the V gene TRBV30, with 12 nucleotides matching TRBD2. The V gene's germline CDR1 is GTSNPN and CDR2 SVGIG (reference sequence). Trimming took 0 bases from V and 10 from J; bases not matched to a gene: 8. The CDR3 is 15 residues long. The CDR3 DNA reads TGTGCCTGGAGTGTCCCTAGCGGGGGGGCCGCGGCGCAGTATTTT. This translates into CAWSVPSGGAAAQYF.

The rearrangement uses TRBV9 and TRBJ1-5; 7 bases agree with TRBD1. Germline CDR1 reads SGDLS; CDR2 reads YYNGEE. With V trimmed by 0 bases and J by 5 bases, 2 bases remained unmatched. The CDR3 is 14 residues long. The CDR3 sequence: CASSVGTGDQPQHF. CDR3 nucleotides: TGTGCCAGCAGCGTAGGGACAGGTGATCAGCCCCAGCATTTT. Full variable domain (remainder filled in from reference TRBV9 and TRBJ1-5): DSGVTQTPKHLITATGQRVTLRCSPRSGDLSVYWYQQSLDQGLQFLIQYYNGEERAKGNILERFSAQQFPDLHSELNLSSLELGDSALYFCASSVGTGDQPQHFGDGTRLSIL.

This clone was found once. CDR3 sequence: CAISDPRSGQGTNYGYTF. Written as DNA, the CDR3 is TGTGCCATCAGTGACCCAAGGTCCGGACAGGGGACGAACTATGGCTACACCTTC. V and J are TRBV10-3 and TRBJ1-2; 9 nucleotides agree with TRBD1. The trim removed 3 bases at V and 2 bases at J, leaving 13 bases unmatched. Germline V gene lookup returns CDR1 ENHRY and CDR2 SYGVKD. The CDR3 loop spans 18 amino acids.

The chain recombines TRBV6-6 with TRBJ2-1, with 12 bases aligning to TRBD2. The junction had 4 bases not matched to a gene; V was cut back by 0 bases and J by 7 bases. The CDR3 is made up of 16 amino acids. The germline V gene has CDR1 MNHNY and CDR2 SVGAGI (reference sequence). The CDR3 region has the DNA TGTGCCAGCAGTTACTCAACTAGCGGGAGGATTAATGAGCAGTTCTTC. This encodes CASSYSTSGRINEQFF.

The CDR3 sequence is CASSQAGSAGNTEAFF. The CDR3 DNA reads TGCGCCAGCAGCCAAGCGGGGAGCGCGGGGAACACTGAAGCTTTCTTT. The rearrangement links TRBV4-3 to TRBJ1-1; D not certain. CDR1 and CDR2 from the germline V gene are LGHNA and YSLEER. The V end lost 1 base, the J end lost 1 base, and 13 bases lay between the germline ends. This CDR3 region has 16 residues.

The chain couples TRBV29-1 to TRBJ1-2; the D gene is possibly TRBD1 (6 bases). The CDR3 consists of 11 residues. Germline V gene data show CDR1 as SQVTM and CDR2 as ANQGSEA. V was shortened by 6 bases and J by 2 bases, with 7 bases between the two germline ends. In DNA form, the CDR3 reads TGCAGCGTCGACAGGAACTATGGCTACACCTTC. Its translation is CSVDRNYGYTF.

This clone came up a few times. The chain combines TRBV7-2 with TRBJ2-7; TRBD2 is a possible D gene (6 bases). Trimming removed 1 base at V and 5 bases at J, with 12 bases between. This CDR3 is 14 amino acids long. Germline CDR1 and CDR2: SGHTA and FQGNSA. The CDR3 DNA reads TGTGCCAGCAGCTTAGTCTCAGGGAGGAACGAGCAGTACTTC. It translates to CASSLVSGRNEQYF. Filled out from reference TRBV7-2 and TRBJ2-7, the complete variable domain reads GAGVSQSPSNKVTEKGKDVELRCDPISGHTALYWYRQSLGQGLEFLIYFQGNSAPDKSGLPSDRFSAERTGGSVSTLTIQRTQQEDSAVYLCASSLVSGRNEQYFGPGTRLTVT.

V is TRBV4-2 and J is TRBJ1-3; D ambiguous. This CDR3 is built from 12 residues. Germline V gene data show CDR1 as LGHNA and CDR2 as YNFKEQ. Trimming removed 4 bases from V and 3 bases from J, with 4 bases in between. Here the CDR3 DNA reads TGTGCCAGCAGCCCGGGTGGAAACACCATATATTTT. Translating it yields CASSPGGNTIYF.

The V call is TRBV2, the J call TRBJ2-1, with 11 nucleotides matching TRBD2. Germline trimming cut 1 base from V and 8 bases from J; bases unmatched to any gene: 7. The CDR3 extends over 16 amino acids. The germline V gene has CDR1 SNHLY and CDR2 FYNNEI. The DNA of the CDR3 is TGTGCCAGCAGTGAAGGGGTAGCGGGAGGGGCCTATGAGCAGTTCTTC. Amino acid sequence: CASSEGVAGGAYEQFF.

This chain uses TRBV13 with TRBJ1-1, with D tentatively TRBD1 (5 bases). Per germline, CDR1 PRHDT and CDR2 FYEKMQ (reference sequence). The V end lost 4 bases, the J end lost 3 bases, and 15 bases lay between the germline ends. The CDR3 runs 15 residues. CDR3 residues: CASSSQHKGDTEAFF. CDR3 nucleotide sequence: TGTGCCAGCAGCTCGCAACATAAAGGGGACACTGAAGCTTTCTTT.

This rearrangement joins TRBV5-1 to TRBJ2-2, with TRBD2 identical over 12 bases. The trim removed 5 bases at V and 2 bases at J, leaving 13 bases unmatched. Germline CDR1 SGHRS, CDR2 YFSETQ. The CDR3 is 19 amino acids. CDR3 amino acids: CASRRSSGRADFNTGELFF. DNA of the CDR3: TGCGCCAGCAGACGTTCTAGCGGGAGGGCCGATTTTAACACCGGGGAGCTGTTTTTT. Full variable domain (rest looked up from reference TRBV5-1 and TRBJ2-2): KAGVTQTPRYLIKTRGQQVTLSCSPISGHRSVSWYQQTPGQGLQFLFEYFSETQRNKGNFPGRFSGRQFSNSRSEMNVSTLELGDSALYLCASRRSSGRADFNTGELFFGEGSRLTVL.

This clone was seen a single time. The rearrangement links TRBV27 to TRBJ2-7, with D tentatively TRBD1 (5 bases). The CDR3 is 16 residues long. Germline values: CDR1 MNHEY, CDR2 SMNVEV (reference sequence). V dropped 3 bases and J dropped 3 bases, with 18 bases sitting between them. CDR3 residues: CASSFFLAGKLYEQYF. As DNA, the CDR3 is TGTGCCAGCAGTTTTTTTCTCGCAGGGAAACTCTACGAGCAGTACTTC.

This clone showed up just once. The chain carries TRBV5-1 and TRBJ1-1; perhaps TRBD1 as D (5 bases). The ends were cut back, 4 bases at V and 2 bases at J, with 12 bases in the middle. The V gene's germline CDR1 is SGHRS and CDR2 YFSETQ. This CDR3 is built from 14 residues. CDR3 loop: CASSPTDLNTEAFF. In DNA, the CDR3 is TGCGCCAGCAGCCCGACAGATCTAAACACTGAAGCTTTCTTT.

This rearrangement joins TRBV6-1 to TRBJ2-2, with D possibly being TRBD1 (5 bases). The ends were cut back, 2 bases at V and 8 bases at J, with 12 bases in the middle. In germline, CDR1 is MNHNS, CDR2 SASEGT. The CDR3 has 14 amino acids. The CDR3 DNA is TGTGCCAGCAGTGAATTACAGGAGTGGGGGGAGCTGTTTTTT. Translating it yields CASSELQEWGELFF.

A remark on this clone: The junction departs from the called germline gene at one end, perhaps through a read error. The chain recombines TRBV7-7 with TRBJ2-5; no firm D call. The germline V gene encodes CDR1 SSHAT and CDR2 FNYEAQ (reference sequence). There are 12 residues in the CDR3. The CDR3 sequence is CASSPESGTQYF. The CDR3 bases are TGTGCTAGCAGCCCGGAGTCGGGGACCCAGTACTTC. Complete variable domain (other parts from reference TRBV7-7 and TRBJ2-5): GAGVSQSPRYKVTKRGQDVTLRCDPISSHATLYWYQQALGQGPEFLTYFNYEAQPDKSGLPSDRFSAERPEGSISTLTIQRTEQRDSAMYRCASSPESGTQYFGPGTRLLVL.

The CDR3 nucleotides are TGTGCCAGCAGCTCCCTAGCGGGGGGAACCTACGAGCAGTACTTC. This codes for CASSSLAGGTYEQYF. The chain couples TRBV7-6 to TRBJ2-7, with 11 bases matching TRBD2. The V and J ends lost 4 bases and 2 bases, in that order; junction bases with no gene match: 4. The germline V gene encodes CDR1 SGHVS and CDR2 FNYEAQ. The length of the CDR3 is 15 residues.